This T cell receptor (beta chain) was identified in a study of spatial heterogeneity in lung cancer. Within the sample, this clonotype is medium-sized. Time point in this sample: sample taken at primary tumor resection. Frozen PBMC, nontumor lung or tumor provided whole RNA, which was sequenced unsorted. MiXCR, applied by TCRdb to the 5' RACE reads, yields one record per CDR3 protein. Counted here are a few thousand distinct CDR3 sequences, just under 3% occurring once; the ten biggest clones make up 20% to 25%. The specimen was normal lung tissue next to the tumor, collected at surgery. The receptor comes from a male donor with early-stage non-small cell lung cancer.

DNA for the CDR3: TGTGCCAGCAGTTCGGCGAGTAGGGTCGACACCGGGGAGCTGTTTTTT. Translation: CASSSASRVDTGELFF. The genes are TRBV27 and TRBJ2-2; D remains ambiguous. V lost 4 bases and J lost 3, with 15 bases in between. The CDR3 length is 16 residues. CDR1 is MNHEY and CDR2 is SMNVEV in the germline V gene (reference sequence).